This TCR beta chain was found in a study of cytomegalovirus exposure and HLA in healthy donors. Study-level findings and limits: The study flagged about 160 TCR beta chains as cytomegalovirus-associated. Per published reports, the classifier diagnosed cytomegalovirus status with high specificity and sensitivity.

With 60 Vbeta and 13 Jbeta primers, the PCR was carried out. Original data processing: Approximately 72 million unique TCR beta chains, some 10 million of them shared, were counted by a later analysis. Sequenced by immunoSEQ multiplex PCR; TCRdb stores in-frame clones only, minus some. Clone size and the V and J calls come from that table; the DNA yielded D and trimming. The sample lists approximately 260,000 clones; about 83% were seen once. With respect to this clone: Its antigen is unidentified.

The receptor's source is a woman between 35 and 50 years old in good health and CMV-seropositive. The sequenced sample was PBMCs.

The CDR3 DNA reads as TGTGCCAGTAGCCCTCAGGGCTACGAGCAGTACTTC. It is translated as CASSPQGYEQYF. The chain has TRBV19 and TRBJ2-7; weak D call: TRBD1 (5 bases). Per germline, CDR1 LNHDA and CDR2 SQIVND (reference sequence). Trimming removed 6 bases from V and 3 bases from J, with 9 bases in between. The CDR3 runs to 12 residues.